A selection of T cell receptor beta chains follows, all from one sample in a study of CXCR3-negative and CXCR3-positive naive CD8 T cells. TCRdb re-called the 5' RACE reads; one entry per CDR3 protein, DNA not given. Its table records 150,000 to 170,000 distinct CDR3 sequences. The source material was naive CXCR3+ CD8+ T cells from blood. The origin of the receptors is a human donor in good health. Some clones in this sample may be carry-over from other donors' samples. CDR3s include the opening cysteine and the closing phenylalanine or tryptophan.

CDR3aa: CASTREGLGYNEQFF
j_gene: TRBJ2-1
v_gene: TRBV28

CDR3aa: CASSLLATAQETQYF
j_gene: TRBJ2-5
v_gene: TRBV12-3/TRBV12-4

CDR3aa: CASSQDLGGGYEQYF
j_gene: TRBJ2-7
v_gene: TRBV4-3

CDR3aa: CASSHELADHSYEQYF
j_gene: TRBJ2-7
v_gene: TRBV4-2

CDR3aa: CASSKTGFTYNSPLHF
j_gene: TRBJ1-6
v_gene: TRBV28

CDR3aa: CASSPLWVNEQYF
j_gene: TRBJ2-7
v_gene: TRBV6-5

CDR3aa: CASSWTSGSSEQFF
j_gene: TRBJ2-1
v_gene: TRBV19

CDR3aa: CASSQQAGTFGDTQYF
j_gene: TRBJ2-3
v_gene: TRBV4-2

CDR3aa: CASSQDLTDTQYF
j_gene: TRBJ2-3
v_gene: TRBV4-3

CDR3aa: CASSYSKFVTETATYEQYF
j_gene: TRBJ2-7
v_gene: TRBV6-6

CDR3aa: CASSLLADLETGELFF
j_gene: TRBJ2-2
v_gene: TRBV6-1

CDR3aa: CASSLGPGPAYNEQFF
j_gene: TRBJ2-1
v_gene: TRBV7-6

CDR3aa: CASSLGWEGTYGYTF
j_gene: TRBJ1-2
v_gene: TRBV7-8

CDR3aa: CASSATGGAYEQYF
j_gene: TRBJ2-7
v_gene: TRBV11-2

CDR3aa: CSVDAALEFNYGYTF
j_gene: TRBJ1-2
v_gene: TRBV29-1

CDR3aa: CASSPSNRAYEQYF
j_gene: TRBJ2-7
v_gene: TRBV5-1

CDR3aa: CASSITGSTGANVLTF
j_gene: TRBJ2-6
v_gene: TRBV5-1

CDR3aa: CASSLALHGSTPFDTQYF
j_gene: TRBJ2-3
v_gene: TRBV5-1

CDR3aa: CASSSGYGYTF
j_gene: TRBJ1-2
v_gene: TRBV5-1

CDR3aa: CASSYSIEAFF
j_gene: TRBJ1-1
v_gene: TRBV6-6

CDR3aa: CSADTGPDNQPQHF
j_gene: TRBJ1-5
v_gene: TRBV20-1

CDR3aa: CASTEQGSGTTIYF
j_gene: TRBJ1-3
v_gene: TRBV6-6

CDR3aa: CASSQPGTVTSTDTQYF
j_gene: TRBJ2-3
v_gene: TRBV4-1

CDR3aa: CASSLIGDRVYEQYF
j_gene: TRBJ2-7
v_gene: TRBV12-3/TRBV12-4

CDR3aa: CSVRSGGTQYF
j_gene: TRBJ2-3
v_gene: TRBV29-1

CDR3aa: CASGDRQIQETQYF
j_gene: TRBJ2-5
v_gene: TRBV27

CDR3aa: CRRGHTYEQYF
j_gene: TRBJ2-7
v_gene: TRBV29-1

CDR3aa: CASSTLGGWNYGYTF
j_gene: TRBJ1-2
v_gene: TRBV12-3/TRBV12-4

CDR3aa: CSATRYLAGPDRNEQFF
j_gene: TRBJ2-1
v_gene: TRBV20-1

CDR3aa: CASSLATGWSLFF
j_gene: TRBJ2-2
v_gene: TRBV7-2

CDR3aa: CSAMSLENFIQGATDTQYF
j_gene: TRBJ2-3
v_gene: TRBV20-1

CDR3aa: CASADLGGEQFF
j_gene: TRBJ2-1
v_gene: TRBV27

CDR3aa: CASSRSPGTGLAEQYF
j_gene: TRBJ2-7
v_gene: TRBV5-1

CDR3aa: CASTTAGGSYEQYF
j_gene: TRBJ2-7
v_gene: TRBV7-2

CDR3aa: CASSVGGGGAGELFF
j_gene: TRBJ2-2
v_gene: TRBV9

CDR3aa: CASSLAAGANTGELFF
j_gene: TRBJ2-2
v_gene: TRBV5-6

CDR3aa: CASSLSTGANVLTF
j_gene: TRBJ2-6
v_gene: TRBV27

CDR3aa: CASSSDLQQDTQYF
j_gene: TRBJ2-3
v_gene: TRBV7-8

CDR3aa: CASSTSTSGTNTGELFF
j_gene: TRBJ2-2
v_gene: TRBV6-5

CDR3aa: CASSEGRGGVETQYF
j_gene: TRBJ2-5
v_gene: TRBV2

CDR3aa: CASSLYRQDSQYF
j_gene: TRBJ2-3
v_gene: TRBV28

CDR3aa: CASSTFTGMRATNEKLFF
j_gene: TRBJ1-4
v_gene: TRBV28

CDR3aa: CASSSGLTPYEQFF
j_gene: TRBJ2-1
v_gene: TRBV11-3

CDR3aa: CASSPLQGLSEAFF
j_gene: TRBJ1-1
v_gene: TRBV28

CDR3aa: CASSLVTGGATDTQYF
j_gene: TRBJ2-3
v_gene: TRBV7-3

CDR3aa: CASSLRGVRSTDTQYF
j_gene: TRBJ2-3
v_gene: TRBV28

CDR3aa: CASSPDPGQLVTDTQYF
j_gene: TRBJ2-3
v_gene: TRBV7-9

CDR3aa: CASRRRTASNTGELFF
j_gene: TRBJ2-2
v_gene: TRBV12-3/TRBV12-4

CDR3aa: CASSWDRNEQFF
j_gene: TRBJ2-1
v_gene: TRBV7-9

CDR3aa: CSARASSQRGGIHEQYF
j_gene: TRBJ2-7
v_gene: TRBV20-1

CDR3aa: CATGGTDTQYF
j_gene: TRBJ2-3
v_gene: TRBV24-1

CDR3aa: CASSPTGEGNTEAFF
j_gene: TRBJ1-1
v_gene: TRBV3-1

CDR3aa: CASSFGTGHEQYF
j_gene: TRBJ2-7
v_gene: TRBV27